The 14 T cell receptor beta chains below all came from one sample that was sequenced in a study of T cell responses to AZD1222 COVID-19 vaccine. Clones were read by immunoSEQ multiplex PCR, and TCRdb kept only the in-frame ones, dropping some. The sample gives 150,000 or so clones, more than 90% of which show up once; more than 5% is in the top ten. This specimen was peripheral blood, taken on day 0 of AZD1222 vaccination. All receptors come from an adult in good health.

This sequence joins TRBV5-1 and TRBJ2-1; 14 bases agree with TRBD2. J was trimmed by 6 bases and V by 4 bases; bases with no gene match: 3. Germline V gives CDR1 SGHRS, CDR2 YFSETQ. The CDR3 has 15 amino acids. The chain's CDR3 is CASSIGLAGGNEQFF. The CDR3 DNA reads as TGCGCCAGCAGCATCGGACTAGCGGGAGGCAATGAGCAGTTCTTC.

The rearrangement links TRBV27 to TRBJ2-6; D gene uncertain. The germline V gene encodes CDR1 MNHEY and CDR2 SMNVEV (reference sequence). This CDR3 has 13 residues. V gave up 0 bases and J gave up 3 bases, with 0 bases separating them. CDR3 loop: CASSLSGANVLTF. CDR3 DNA: TGTGCCAGCAGTTTATCTGGGGCCAACGTCCTGACTTTC.

The chain has TRBV28 and TRBJ1-6; tentative D call: TRBD1 (5 bases). Trimming took 8 bases from V and 4 from J, leaving 15 bases between them. Looked up from germline, CDR1 is MDHEN and CDR2 is SYDVKM. The CDR3 consists of 15 residues. The CDR3 DNA follows: TGTGCCAGCTCGCCGGGGACCATTTATAATTCACCCCTCCACTTT. This codes for CASSPGTIYNSPLHF.

The chain combines TRBV3-1 (or the pseudogene TRBV3-2) with TRBJ1-2; D is ambiguous. The CDR3 covers 14 residues. V was pared by 1 base and J by 2 bases, with 8 bases between. From germline, CDR1 is LGHDT and CDR2 YNNKEL (reference sequence). The CDR3 protein is CASSQVSDNYGYTF. CDR3 DNA: TGTGCCAGCAGCCAAGTGTCGGACAACTATGGCTACACCTTC.

The V call is TRBV7-2, the J call TRBJ2-3, with no clear D. The length of the CDR3 is 14 residues. Germline V gene lookup returns CDR1 SGHTA and CDR2 FQGNSA. Trimming took off 2 bases at V and 6 bases at J, with 12 bases between the two ends. The DNA for the CDR3 is TGTGCCAGCAGCTTAAGTGGGCCCCCGGATACGCAGTATTTT. This gives the protein CASSLSGPPDTQYF.

This clone has a single count. The chain joins TRBV28 to TRBJ1-2; no clear D gene. Germline-derived CDR1 and CDR2 are MDHEN and SYDVKM. This CDR3 is built from 11 residues. V was shortened by 4 bases and J by 8 bases, with 8 bases between the two germline ends. The CDR3 is CASSYARGYTF. For the CDR3, the DNA is TGTGCCAGCAGTTACGCCCGGGGCTACACCTTC.

The chain is built from TRBV27 and TRBJ2-7; 7 bases are a match to TRBD1. The CDR3 totals 14 residues. The V gene's germline CDR1 is MNHEY and CDR2 SMNVEV (reference sequence). The V segment lost 7 bases and the J segment 2 bases; nucleotides outside the gene matches: 8. CDR3 nucleotide sequence: TGTGCCAGCATCGAAAGGGACAGAACCTACGAGCAGTACTTC. Translation: CASIERDRTYEQYF.

This chain uses TRBV5-1 with TRBJ1-3, with a tentative D call TRBD1 (6 bases). V was trimmed by 3 bases and J by 1 base, leaving 20 bases between them. Germline CDR1 is SGHRS and CDR2 is YFSETQ. The CDR3 sequence is 18 residues long. Written as DNA, the CDR3 is TGCGCCAGCAGCTCAGGAGGGGCCAGGGGTTGGTCTGGAAACACCATATATTTT. It yields the protein CASSSGGARGWSGNTIYF.

This chain uses TRBV7-2 with TRBJ2-7, with 10 bases matching TRBD2. After removal of 5 bases from V and 1 base from J, the junction contained 2 bases not matched to a gene. CDR3 length: 14 residues. Germline-derived CDR1 and CDR2 are SGHTA and FQGNSA. CDR3: CASSQGLASYEQYF. The CDR3 DNA follows: TGTGCCAGCAGCCAGGGACTAGCGTCCTACGAGCAGTACTTC.

The rearrangement joins TRBV6-5 to TRBJ1-5; tentative D call: TRBD1 (5 bases). The CDR3 is 14 residues long. Germline V gives CDR1 MNHEY, CDR2 SVGAGI. V was pared by 6 bases and J by 4 bases, with 13 bases between. The CDR3 is CASSLTEQNQPQHF. The CDR3 nucleotides are TGTGCCAGCAGCTTGACAGAACAAAATCAGCCCCAGCATTTT.

The V and J genes are TRBV18 and TRBJ2-3; 7 nucleotides align to TRBD2. Germline CDR1 is KGHSH and CDR2 is LQKENI. V dropped 3 bases and J dropped 0; count of bases not matched to a gene: 6. This CDR3 spans 16 amino acids. CDR3 in amino acids: CASSPSLLASTDTQYF. The CDR3 bases are TGTGCCAGCTCACCTTCCCTACTAGCGAGCACAGATACGCAGTATTTT.

J is TRBJ1-1 and V is TRBV3-1 (or the pseudogene TRBV3-2); no clear D. Germline CDR1 LGHDT, CDR2 YNNKEL (reference sequence). V shed 4 bases and J shed 1 base, with 7 bases lying between them. The CDR3 runs 13 residues. The CDR3 region has the DNA TGTGCCAGCAGCCGCACGCAGAACACTGAAGCTTTCTTT. This translates into CASSRTQNTEAFF.

The chain recombines TRBV4-1 with TRBJ2-4; D not certain. The CDR3 length is 15 residues. The germline V gene has CDR1 MGHRA and CDR2 YSYEKL. With 3 bases removed from V and 0 bases from J, the gap between germline ends came to 9 bases. The CDR3 protein is CASSHTDLAKNIQYF. The CDR3 DNA reads as TGCGCCAGCAGCCACACTGACCTAGCCAAAAACATTCAGTACTTC.

The rearrangement links TRBV28 to TRBJ2-2; 7 bases are a match to TRBD1. Germline V gives CDR1 MDHEN, CDR2 SYDVKM. This CDR3 comprises 13 residues. The trim removed 4 bases at V and 7 bases at J, leaving 3 bases unmatched. The chain's CDR3 is CASSSGQHGELFF. Written as DNA, the CDR3 is TGTGCCAGCAGTTCGGGACAGCACGGGGAGCTGTTTTTT.